The entry below gives a single T cell receptor (beta chain) sequence along with its context. Antigen specificity is unknown. This specimen comes from a study of cytomegalovirus exposure and HLA in healthy donors. General study findings and limits: Most subjects' HLA-A and HLA-B alleles were reportedly predicted from TCR beta sequences. It is likely that the observed cluster of highly shared sequence variants was a sequencing artifact.

The CDR3 has 15 amino acids. V shed 4 bases, J shed 1 base, and the junction held 2 bases outside the gene matches. Per the germline V gene, CDR1 is SEHNR and CDR2 is FQNEAQ (reference sequence). In nominal health when sampled, donors likely had unrecorded immune exposures nonetheless. The PCR was carried out with 60 Vbeta primers and 13 Jbeta primers. The table came from immunoSEQ multiplex PCR; TCRdb's copy has only in-frame clones and leaves some out. The profile covers roughly 150,000 clones, with 75% to 80% appearing a single time and roughly 6% taken by the ten largest. This clonotype was sampled from a woman aged 40 to 50 in good health and CMV-seropositive. The chain recombines TRBV7-9 with TRBJ2-3, with 10 bases that match TRBD2. Input material: PBMCs. The CDR3 protein is CASSSGTSGTDTQYF. CDR3 in DNA: TGTGCCAGCAGCTCCGGGACTAGCGGCACAGATACGCAGTATTTT.